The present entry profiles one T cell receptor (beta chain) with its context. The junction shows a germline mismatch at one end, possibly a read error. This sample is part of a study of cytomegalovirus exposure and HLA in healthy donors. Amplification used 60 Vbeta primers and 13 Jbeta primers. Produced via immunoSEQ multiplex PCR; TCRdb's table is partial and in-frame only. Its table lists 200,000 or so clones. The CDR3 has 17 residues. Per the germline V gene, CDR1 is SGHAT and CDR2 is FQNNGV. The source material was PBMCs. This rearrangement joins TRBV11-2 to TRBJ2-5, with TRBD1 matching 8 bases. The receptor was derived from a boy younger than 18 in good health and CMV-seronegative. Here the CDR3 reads CAVLYRGATDIEESQYF. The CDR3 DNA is TGTGCCGTCCTTTACAGGGGGGCGACCGATATCGAAGAGTCCCAGTACTTC.